The next 14 T cell receptor beta chains were all read from a single sample in a study of T cells in Graves' hyperthyroidism and ophthalmopathy. There were TCR beta CDR3 regions amplified from RNA transcripts. A set of HTBI primers served as the primers for a first-round RT-PCR of the TCR CDR3. MiXCR was run by TCRdb on the multiplex PCR reads, yielding one entry per CDR3 protein. The top ten hold more than 60% of the sample, which has some 350,000 distinct CDR3 sequences, just under 25% seen once. The sequencing sample was made of blood. The receptors here all came from a man between 50 and 59 years old with Graves' hyperthyroidism.

This clonotype was recorded many times. The rearrangement joins TRBV29-1 to TRBJ1-1; possibly TRBD1 for D (5 bases). The V end lost 4 bases, the J end lost 6 bases, and 12 bases lay between the germline ends. Germline V CDR1 and CDR2: SQVTM, ANQGSEA. The CDR3 has 12 amino acids. CDR3 in DNA: TGCAGCGTTGTGGCGGTGGGGGCTGAAGCTTTCTTT. Translation: CSVVAVGAEAFF.

The chain carries TRBV6-6 and TRBJ1-6; D remains ambiguous. CDR3 length: 15 residues. Germline CDR1 MNHNY, CDR2 SVGAGI (reference sequence). V was shortened by 0 bases and J by 7 bases, with 10 bases between the two germline ends. This chain's CDR3 is CASSYSGSLNSPLHF. The CDR3 coding sequence is TGTGCCAGCAGTTACTCCGGCAGCCTAAATTCACCCCTCCACTTT.

The chain uses TRBV20-1 and TRBJ1-1, with 8 nucleotides matching TRBD1. This CDR3 is built from 11 residues. J lost 10 bases, V lost 5 bases, and 6 bases had no gene match. Germline V CDR1 and CDR2: DFQATT, SNEGSKA (reference sequence). The CDR3 DNA follows: TGCAGTGCTGACAAGGGGACAGGAGCTTTCTTT. Its protein product is CSADKGTGAFF.

The J gene is TRBJ2-1, the V gene TRBV24-1; D perhaps matches TRBD1 (5 bases). V lost 4 bases and J 3 bases, leaving 15 bases between the germline ends. From germline, CDR1 is KGHDR and CDR2 SFDVKD. CDR3 length: 16 residues. The CDR3 sequence is CATSDGRQPYYNEQFF. CDR3 bases: TGTGCCACCAGTGACGGCAGACAGCCTTACTACAATGAGCAGTTCTTC.

The chain employs TRBV28 and TRBJ2-4, with a possible D match to TRBD1 (6 bases). Per the germline V gene, CDR1 is MDHEN and CDR2 is SYDVKM. CDR3 length: 17 residues. Between the trimmed V and J ends, which lost 6 bases and 0 bases, there was a span of 18 bases. CDR3 bases: TGTGCCAGCAGCCCAGGACAGTTTATCCTAGCCAAAAACATTCAGTACTTC. Translated: CASSPGQFILAKNIQYF.

This clonotype was picked up many times. This chain joins TRBV7-8 and TRBJ2-7, with 9 bases identical to TRBD1. V was clipped by 5 bases and J by 2 bases; unmatched bases: 7. The CDR3 extends over 15 amino acids. In germline, CDR1 is SGHVS, CDR2 FQNEAQ. For the CDR3, the DNA is TGTGCCAGCAGCGGGGGACAGGGTTGGGCCTACGAGCAGTACTTC. This translates into CASSGGQGWAYEQYF.

This clonotype was detected once. This sequence may be a read error, since a much larger clone differs from it by one base. The J gene is TRBJ2-3, the V gene TRBV20-1; D possibly corresponds to TRBD2 (6 bases). From germline, CDR1 is DFQATT and CDR2 SNEGSKA (reference sequence). This CDR3 has 14 residues. CDR3 loop: CSVRSGVSADTPYF. The CDR3 DNA sequence: TGCAGTGTCAGGTCGGGAGTGTCCGCAGATACGCCGTATTTT.

This clonotype was counted at least ten times. The chain links TRBV7-8 to TRBJ2-1; TRBD2 is a possible D gene (5 bases). CDR1 and CDR2 from the germline V gene are SGHVS and FQNEAQ. V was pared by 5 bases and J by 12 bases, with 17 bases between. The CDR3 extends over 13 amino acids. The CDR3 DNA reads as TGTGCCAGCAGCGAACAGCCGAGCGGTAGGCAGTTCTTC. Its protein product is CASSEQPSGRQFF. The entire variable domain, with the rest obtained from reference TRBV7-8 and TRBJ2-1, is as follows: GAGVSQSPRYKVAKRGQDVALRCDPISGHVSLFWYQQALGQGPEFLTYFQNEAQLDKSGLPSDRFFAERPEGSVSTLKIQRTQQEDSAVYLCASSEQPSGRQFFGPGTRLTVL.

This clonotype was counted ten times or more. The chain carries TRBV11-2 and TRBJ2-3; possibly TRBD1 for D (7 bases). The CDR3 totals 18 residues. Per germline, CDR1 SGHAT and CDR2 FQNNGV. V was pared by 1 base and J by 4 bases, with 21 bases between. In nucleotides, the CDR3 is TGTGCCAGCAGCTTAGCGGGAGAAGGGGGCAGGGGCCCAGATACGCAGTATTTT. It encodes CASSLAGEGGRGPDTQYF.

The V and J genes are TRBV6-5 and TRBJ2-5; 8 bases match TRBD1. CDR1 and CDR2 from the germline V gene are MNHEY and SVGAGI. The CDR3 is 15 residues long. V shed 4 bases and J 3 bases; nucleotides not matched to a gene: 7. DNA for the CDR3: TGTGCCAGCAGTTCCCCAGGGGGCTCTAAAGAGACCCAGTACTTC. Encoded protein: CASSSPGGSKETQYF.

The J gene is TRBJ1-2, the V gene TRBV11-2; 7 bases are a match to TRBD1. The J segment lost 4 bases and the V segment lost 7 bases, leaving 9 bases of the junction unmatched. CDR3 length: 14 residues. Germline assignment: CDR1 SGHAT and CDR2 FQNNGV. In DNA form, the CDR3 reads TGTGCCAGCACCCCTCGACAGGGACCCTATGGCTACACCTTC. Its translation: CASTPRQGPYGYTF.

The genes are TRBV2 and TRBJ2-1; possibly TRBD2 for D (6 bases). The J call may be in error: the DNA end matches TRBJ2-7 better. CDR3 length: 13 residues. Germline V gene data show CDR1 as SNHLY and CDR2 as FYNNEI. The chain's CDR3 is CASSGSSYNEQYF. DNA of the CDR3: TGTGCCAGCAGCGGGAGCTCCTACAATGAGCAGTACTTC.

This clonotype was detected only a few times. CDR3 bases: TGTGCCACCAGTGATTCAGACAGACACTACGAGCAGTACTTC. Translated, it gives CATSDSDRHYEQYF. The rearrangement uses TRBV24-1 and TRBJ2-7; TRBD1 might be the D (5 bases). This CDR3 is built from 14 residues. Germline assignment: CDR1 KGHDR and CDR2 SFDVKD. The V and J ends lost 2 bases and 3 bases respectively, with 10 bases between them.

The CDR3, as DNA: TGTGCCAGCAGTTTGGGGCTGAGCTATGGCTACACCTTC. Amino acid sequence: CASSLGLSYGYTF. The chain joins TRBV12-3 or TRBV12-4 to TRBJ1-2, with D possibly being TRBD1 (5 bases). CDR3 length: 13 amino acids. The V end lost 3 bases, the J end lost 4 bases, and 9 bases lay between the germline ends.